One and the same sample provided the 23 T cell receptor beta chains below, sequenced in a study of T cell clones after liver transplantation. Profiling relied on immunoSEQ multiplex PCR, and the TCRdb table lists in-frame clones only, not all of them. In the table there are 70,000 to 95,000 clones, approximately 82% of which are singletons. Sequencing was performed on CD4+ T cells from blood, taken at the 22-month timepoint. Receptor source: a human patient who received a liver transplant. A share of the T cells may be of graft donor origin.

The chain joins TRBV7-3 to TRBJ2-3; TRBD2 matches 7 bases. Trimming removed 3 bases from V and 4 bases from J; junction bases left unmatched: 4. The CDR3 length is 14 residues. Per the germline V gene, CDR1 is SGHTA and CDR2 is FQGTGA. The CDR3 nucleotides read TGTGCCAGCAGCTTTAATCGGGGGGCAGATACGCAGTATTTT. This sequence encodes CASSFNRGADTQYF.

About this clone itself: The sample contains more than one DNA sequence encoding this CDR3. The chain is built from TRBV11-3 and TRBJ2-3; D remains unclear. This CDR3 has 14 amino acids. Trimming left V 1 base short and J 1 base short, with 6 bases between. CDR1 and CDR2 (germline): SGHNT, YENEEA. The CDR3 coding sequence is TGTGCCAGCAGCTTAGGGGCGGGCACAGATACGCAGTATTTT. It yields the protein CASSLGAGTDTQYF.

The gene calls are TRBV5-4 and TRBJ2-4; tentatively, D is TRBD1 (5 bases). Germline V gives CDR1 SGHNT, CDR2 YYREEE (reference sequence). With 4 bases removed from V and 2 bases from J, the gap between germline ends came to 10 bases. CDR3 length: 14 amino acids. The CDR3 region has the DNA TGTGCCAGCAGCCTGGGGCAGACCAAAAACATTCAGTACTTC. This encodes CASSLGQTKNIQYF.

This clone was observed once. This chain uses TRBV5-1 with TRBJ2-2; D is undetermined. CDR1 and CDR2 (germline): SGHRS, YFSETQ. The CDR3 consists of 14 residues. Trimming left V 2 bases short and J 2 bases short, with 7 bases between. The CDR3 sequence is CASSFPGNTGELFF. The CDR3 DNA reads TGCGCCAGCAGCTTCCCAGGAAACACCGGGGAGCTGTTTTTT.

The V gene is TRBV7-6, the J gene TRBJ2-5; D gene unclear. The CDR3 covers 15 residues. V was clipped by 4 bases and J by 1 base, with 13 bases between them. Germline CDR1 is SGHVS and CDR2 is FNYEAQ. The DNA of the CDR3 is TGTGCCAGCAGCTGGAGTAACGGCTTCCAAGAGACCCAGTACTTC. Translating gives CASSWSNGFQETQYF.

In this sample, this clone turned up many times. The rearrangement joins TRBV2 to TRBJ1-2; tentatively, D is TRBD1 (5 bases). Trimming shortened V by 2 bases and J by 8 bases, and 15 bases separated the two germline ends. This CDR3 is 14 amino acids long. Germline CDR1 reads SNHLY; CDR2 reads FYNNEI. The CDR3 loop is CASSERGGSAGYTF. The CDR3 region has the DNA TGTGCCAGCAGTGAACGCGGGGGGTCGGCGGGCTACACCTTC.

This clone has more than one count but fewer than ten. This chain joins TRBV19 and TRBJ1-2; no clear D. The CDR3 covers 15 residues. Germline CDR1 and CDR2: LNHDA and SQIVND (reference sequence). With 3 bases removed from V and 2 bases from J, the gap between germline ends came to 13 bases. In DNA, the CDR3 is TGTGCCAGTAGTATCCGTCGTGCAGAAAACTATGGCTACACCTTC. It translates to CASSIRRAENYGYTF.

The chain couples TRBV14 to TRBJ2-2; D gene ambiguous. The V end was cut by 5 bases, the J end by 6 bases, with 19 bases between. This CDR3 contains 16 residues. CDR1 and CDR2 from the germline V gene are SGHDN and FVKESK. CDR3 bases: TGTGCCAGCAGCGCCAGGACGGTTGCGGCGGCCGGGGAGCTGTTTTTT. It encodes CASSARTVAAAGELFF.

The rearrangement links TRBV5-1 to TRBJ2-7; 13 bases agree with TRBD2. Germline V gene sequence: CDR1 SGHRS, CDR2 YFSETQ. V shed 2 bases, J shed 7 bases, and the junction held 3 bases outside the gene matches. The length of the CDR3 is 14 residues. The CDR3 coding sequence is TGCGCCAGCAGCTTCGTACTAGCGGGAGGGGAGCAGTACTTC. The encoded protein is CASSFVLAGGEQYF.

V is TRBV20-1 and J is TRBJ1-2, with TRBD1 matching over 7 bases. The germline CDR1 and CDR2 sequences are DFQATT and SNEGSKA (reference sequence). The CDR3 loop spans 11 amino acids. J lost 12 bases, V lost 3 bases, and 7 bases had no gene match. CDR3 sequence: CSASPGQIHTF. The CDR3 region has the DNA TGCAGTGCTAGCCCGGGACAGATCCACACCTTC.

The gene calls are TRBV4-3 and TRBJ1-4, with D hard to call. There are 14 residues in the CDR3. Germline CDR1 reads LGHNA; CDR2 reads YSLEER. V was pared by 1 base and J by 3 bases, with 6 bases between. The CDR3 region is CASSQGVSNEKLFF. CDR3 coding DNA: TGCGCCAGCAGCCAAGGGGTCTCTAATGAAAAACTGTTTTTT.

This clone showed up just once. The chain has TRBV5-6 and TRBJ1-1, with a possible D match to TRBD1 (6 bases). CDR3 size: 16 residues. With 3 bases removed from V and 6 bases from J, the gap between germline ends came to 21 bases. Germline V gene sequence: CDR1 SGHDT, CDR2 YYEEEE. CDR3 amino acids: CASSSYQPSGGPEAFF. CDR3 in DNA: TGTGCCAGCAGCTCGTACCAACCTTCGGGGGGCCCTGAAGCTTTCTTT.

The V and J genes are TRBV4-3 and TRBJ2-7; no definite D call. Germline lookup yields CDR1 LGHNA and CDR2 YSLEER. V lost 1 base and J lost 0, with 10 bases in between. The CDR3 spans 15 residues. The CDR3 reads CASSQGQLSSYEQYF. The CDR3 nucleotides are TGCGCCAGCAGCCAAGGCCAGTTGAGCTCCTACGAGCAGTACTTC.

The chain uses TRBV18 and TRBJ1-1; D call uncertain. The CDR3 totals 15 residues. Looked up from germline, CDR1 is KGHSH and CDR2 is LQKENI. V lost 2 bases and J lost 6, with 16 bases in between. The CDR3 is CASSPSAGAVAEAFF. Here the CDR3 DNA reads TGTGCCAGCTCACCATCGGCAGGTGCTGTGGCTGAAGCTTTCTTT.

The chain links TRBV7-2 to TRBJ2-3; D may be TRBD2 (5 bases). The CDR3 contains 16 residues. V lost 0 bases, J lost 6 bases, and 16 bases lay in between. CDR1 and CDR2 from the germline V gene are SGHTA and FQGNSA. CDR3 residues: CASSLAGSRYGDTQYF. CDR3 DNA: TGTGCCAGCAGCTTAGCGGGGAGTCGTTATGGGGATACGCAGTATTTT.

The chain employs TRBV7-3 and TRBJ2-5; D gene ambiguous. Trimming took off 2 bases at V and 7 bases at J, with 11 bases between the two ends. Germline V CDR1 and CDR2: SGHTA, FQGTGA. The CDR3 consists of 13 residues. CDR3 DNA: TGTGCCAGCAGCTTAGGAGATAAGGGGACCCAGTACTTC. Protein product: CASSLGDKGTQYF.

The J gene is TRBJ1-2, the V gene TRBV5-4; D might be TRBD1 (5 bases). The CDR3 sequence is 14 residues long. CDR1 is SGHNT, CDR2 YYREEE, per germline (reference sequence). Between the trimmed V and J ends, which lost 0 bases and 4 bases, there was a span of 10 bases. The CDR3 sequence is CASSLERDPYGYTF. In DNA, the CDR3 is TGTGCCAGCAGCTTGGAGCGGGACCCCTATGGCTACACCTTC.

This clone was found a few times. Other nucleotide sequences from this sample produce the same CDR3. The genes are TRBV5-1 and TRBJ2-1, with 10 nucleotides matching TRBD2. V lost 2 bases, J lost 2 bases, and 1 base stayed unmatched. The CDR3 has 15 residues. CDR1 is SGHRS and CDR2 is YFSETQ in the germline V gene. In DNA, the CDR3 is TGCGCCAGCAGCTTAGCGGGAGGGGCCTACAATGAGCAGTTCTTC. Encoded protein: CASSLAGGAYNEQFF.

The chain has TRBV7-9 and TRBJ2-3; no reliable D call. The length of the CDR3 is 11 residues. V was trimmed by 1 base and J by 10 bases, leaving 6 bases between them. Germline V gene lookup returns CDR1 SEHNR and CDR2 FQNEAQ (reference sequence). For the CDR3, the DNA is TGTGCCAGCAGCTTAGACCTAGCGCAGTATTTT. Residues: CASSLDLAQYF.

The V gene is TRBV9, the J gene TRBJ2-5; 7 bases agree with TRBD2. The CDR3 runs to 12 residues. Germline V gene sequence: CDR1 SGDLS, CDR2 YYNGEE. Germline trimming cut 1 base from V and 7 bases from J; bases unmatched to any gene: 1. The CDR3 spells CASSVPGGTQYF. The CDR3 DNA follows: TGTGCCAGCAGCGTACCGGGGGGGACCCAGTACTTC.

V is TRBV29-1 and J is TRBJ2-2; the D call may be TRBD1 or TRBD2 (5 bases each). Trimming removed 4 bases from V and 4 bases from J, with 10 bases in between. Per germline, CDR1 SQVTM and CDR2 ANQGSEA. The CDR3 has 13 residues. Here the CDR3 reads CSVGGVSTGELFF. CDR3 coding DNA: TGCAGCGTTGGAGGGGTCTCCACCGGGGAGCTGTTTTTT.

The chain couples TRBV5-5 to TRBJ1-1; a possible D gene is TRBD1 (6 bases). Germline assignment: CDR1 SGHKS and CDR2 YYEKEE (reference sequence). The CDR3 is 16 amino acids. Trimming cost V 0 bases and J 5 bases, with 17 bases left between them. In DNA, the CDR3 is TGTGCCAGCAGCTTGGGGACCACAGGGTTGCGAACTGAAGCTTTCTTT. The encoded protein is CASSLGTTGLRTEAFF.

This CDR3 reads CATSGAQETQYF. The CDR3 region has the DNA TGTGCCACCTCGGGGGCCCAAGAGACCCAGTACTTC. J is TRBJ2-5 and V is TRBV6-6, with D perhaps TRBD1 or TRBD2 (6 bases each). Germline CDR1 is MNHNY and CDR2 is SVGAGI (reference sequence). With 10 bases removed from V and 1 base from J, the gap between germline ends came to 10 bases. The CDR3 consists of 12 residues.